A single sample gave rise to the 15 T cell receptor beta chains below, sequenced in a study of blood T cell repertoires in COVID-19. The protocol was immunoSEQ multiplex PCR, while the TCRdb copy is restricted to in-frame clones and leaves out a portion. The data hold 200,000 to 250,000 clones, with roughly 80% observed a single time. Sequencing was done on a sample of PBMCs or T cells enriched from blood (not recorded which). These receptors were obtained from a man between 60 and 70 years old who had recovered from COVID-19.

This chain links TRBV4-3 with TRBJ1-5; D unclear. Looked up from germline, CDR1 is LGHNA and CDR2 is YSLEER. Trimming left V 0 bases short and J 0 bases short, with 6 bases between. CDR3 length equals 15 residues. The CDR3 reads CASSQDTRSNQPQHF. For the CDR3, the DNA is TGCGCCAGCAGCCAAGATACTCGTAGCAATCAGCCCCAGCATTTT.

This chain links TRBV4-2 with TRBJ2-5, with 8 positions matching TRBD2. The J segment lost 0 bases and the V segment lost 3 bases, leaving 9 bases of the junction unmatched. The CDR3 extends over 17 amino acids. Germline CDR1 reads LGHNA; CDR2 reads YNFKEQ. CDR3 sequence: CASSQGDTSGYQETQYF. CDR3 coding DNA: TGTGCCAGCAGCCAGGGGGATACTAGCGGTTACCAAGAGACCCAGTACTTC.

The chain carries TRBV5-6 and TRBJ2-5; D ambiguous. With 3 bases removed from V and 2 bases from J, the gap between germline ends came to 17 bases. The CDR3 extends over 16 amino acids. The germline gives CDR1 SGHDT, CDR2 YYEEEE. CDR3 protein: CASSYSLKAQQETQYF. The CDR3 DNA reads as TGTGCCAGCAGCTACAGCCTTAAAGCCCAACAAGAGACCCAGTACTTC.

This sequence joins TRBV7-9 and TRBJ2-5; maybe TRBD1 (6 bases). V was shortened by 10 bases and J by 2 bases, with 17 bases between the two germline ends. The CDR3 covers 14 residues. Germline values: CDR1 SEHNR, CDR2 FQNEAQ (reference sequence). The CDR3 DNA reads as TGTGCCACAAGGACTTGGGACACGCAAGAGACCCAGTACTTC. It yields the protein CATRTWDTQETQYF. The variable domain in full, with the rest retrieved from reference TRBV7-9 and TRBJ2-5, is DTGVSQNPRHKITKRGQNVTFRCDPISEHNRLYWYRQTLGQGPEFLTYFQNEAQLEKSRLLSDRFSAERPKGSFSTLEIQRTEQGDSAMYLCATRTWDTQETQYFGPGTRLLVL.

This sequence joins TRBV7-2 and TRBJ1-5; D perhaps matches TRBD1 (6 bases). CDR3 size: 16 residues. Deletions cut 1 base from V and 5 bases from J, with 15 bases between. CDR1 is SGHTA, CDR2 FQGNSA, per germline. In DNA, the CDR3 is TGTGCCAGCAGCTTAGTTTGGTCGCGACAGGATCAGCCCCAGCATTTT. It yields the protein CASSLVWSRQDQPQHF.

This clone was counted a few times. The rearrangement links TRBV19 to TRBJ2-7; possible D gene TRBD2, 7 bases. The CDR3 loop spans 15 amino acids. V was cut by 4 bases and J by 3 bases, with 16 bases left in between. Germline V CDR1 and CDR2: LNHDA, SQIVND (reference sequence). This CDR3 reads CASSTNRDYDYEQYF. The CDR3 nucleotides are TGTGCCAGTAGTACAAACAGGGACTATGACTACGAGCAGTACTTC.

This clone appeared a single time. The V gene is TRBV4-3, the J gene TRBJ1-3; D is ambiguous. Trimming left V 1 base short and J 0 bases short, with 13 bases between. CDR1 is LGHNA and CDR2 is YSLEER in the germline V gene. The CDR3 extends over 17 amino acids. The CDR3 here is CASSQVAVGSSGNTIYF. DNA of the CDR3: TGCGCCAGCAGCCAAGTCGCGGTGGGGAGCTCTGGAAACACCATATATTTT.

The chain combines TRBV6-5 with TRBJ2-5; the D is unclear. The CDR3 has 13 residues. CDR1 and CDR2 from the germline V gene are MNHEY and SVGAGI. Between the trimmed V and J ends, which lost 2 bases and 3 bases, there was a span of 7 bases. The CDR3 DNA sequence: TGTGCCAGCAGTTACGGCAGAAAAGAGACCCAGTACTTC. Its protein is CASSYGRKETQYF.

In its sample, this clone was seen once. The CDR3 sequence: CASSRLGTGVLEQYF. The DNA for the CDR3 is TGTGCCAGCTCACGACTTGGGACAGGGGTTCTCGAGCAGTACTTC. The rearrangement uses TRBV18 and TRBJ2-7, with TRBD1 matching over 10 bases. Germline V gives CDR1 KGHSH, CDR2 LQKENI. The length of the CDR3 is 15 residues. Germline trimming cut 4 bases from V and 6 bases from J; bases unmatched to any gene: 9. Full variable domain (missing parts from reference TRBV18 and TRBJ2-7): NAGVMQNPRHLVRRRGQEARLRCSPMKGHSHVYWYRQLPEEGLKFMVYLQKENIIDESGMPKERFSAEFPKEGPSILRIQQVVRGDSAAYFCASSRLGTGVLEQYFGPGTRLTVT.

V and J are TRBV20-1 and TRBJ2-3; 7 bases match TRBD1. Germline CDR1 DFQATT, CDR2 SNEGSKA (reference sequence). V shed 3 bases, J shed 6 bases, and the junction held 12 bases outside the gene matches. This CDR3 has 15 amino acids. CDR3 DNA sequence: TGCAGTGCTAGTCAAAACAGGGGAAGATCGGATACGCAGTATTTT. Its protein is CSASQNRGRSDTQYF.

The CDR3 spells CASSPGAGGHWGIQYF. The DNA of the CDR3 is TGTGCCAGCAGCCCCGGGGCAGGGGGCCATTGGGGCATTCAGTACTTC. This chain uses TRBV7-8 with TRBJ2-4; 8 bases fit TRBD1. Germline-derived CDR1 and CDR2 are SGHVS and FQNEAQ. The CDR3 sequence is 16 residues long. Unmatched junction bases numbered 15, after V lost 5 bases and J lost 9 bases.

V gene TRBV29-1 combines with J gene TRBJ2-7; TRBD1 is a possible D gene (5 bases). The V end lost 7 bases, the J end lost 6 bases, and 13 bases lay between the germline ends. The CDR3 length is 11 residues. Germline CDR1 reads SQVTM; CDR2 reads ANQGSEA. The CDR3 nucleotides are TGCAGCGGGAGTAGGGGCGGCGAGCAGTACTTC. As protein: CSGSRGGEQYF.

About this clone itself: This specimen includes other DNA sequences encoding the same CDR3. The V gene is TRBV7-2, the J gene TRBJ1-5; 9 bases agree with TRBD1. This CDR3 contains 14 residues. V shed 5 bases, J shed 6 bases, and the junction held 5 bases outside the gene matches. Germline values: CDR1 SGHTA, CDR2 FQGNSA. CDR3 protein: CASSPGQGSQPQHF. CDR3 sequence (DNA): TGTGCCAGCAGCCCGGGACAGGGAAGTCAGCCCCAGCATTTT.

This chain connects TRBV19 to TRBJ2-1; 11 bases match TRBD2. V shed 7 bases and J 4 bases; nucleotides not matched to a gene: 12. Per the germline V gene, CDR1 is LNHDA and CDR2 is SQIVND (reference sequence). The CDR3 sequence is 17 residues long. CDR3 in amino acids: CASKRLAGQTTYNEQFF. Written as DNA, the CDR3 is TGTGCCAGTAAGAGACTAGCGGGGCAAACCACTTACAATGAGCAGTTCTTC.

This chain connects TRBV7-2 to TRBJ1-1, with a weak D call TRBD1 (5 bases). Germline loops: CDR1 SGHTA, CDR2 FQGNSA. V gave up 5 bases and J gave up 2 bases, with 9 bases separating them. The CDR3 runs to 13 residues. The CDR3 here is CASSVDRNTEAFF. CDR3 nucleotide sequence: TGTGCCAGCAGCGTCGACAGAAACACTGAAGCTTTCTTT.